The 22 T cell receptor beta chains presented below share a single source sample, sequenced in a study of shared clonotypes between healthy human individuals. Method: immunoSEQ multiplex PCR; TCRdb's copy keeps in-frame clones and lacks some. Here the sample spans some 1,400,000 clones, more than 95% being singletons. Sequenced sample: naive CD4+ T cells sorted from blood. Subset described: CD45RA+ positively selected. The receptor set was obtained from a man under 40 in good health.

The chain uses TRBV18 and TRBJ2-7; TRBD2 matches at 10 bases. Trimming removed 6 bases from V and 2 bases from J; junction bases left unmatched: 10. The CDR3 is 16 amino acids. Germline V gives CDR1 KGHSH, CDR2 LQKENI. The CDR3 nucleotides are TGTGCCAGCTCCCCCACTAGCGGGATCGGTCCCTACGAGCAGTACTTC. Its protein product is CASSPTSGIGPYEQYF.

This chain links TRBV6-5 with TRBJ2-5, with D hard to call. With 8 bases removed from V and 1 base from J, the gap between germline ends came to 8 bases. Germline V gives CDR1 MNHEY, CDR2 SVGAGI. This CDR3 comprises 12 residues. This CDR3 is CASGRSQETQYF. CDR3 in DNA: TGTGCCAGCGGGCGGAGCCAAGAGACCCAGTACTTC.

The J gene is TRBJ2-3, the V gene TRBV5-1; TRBD2 might be the D (5 bases). Looked up from germline, CDR1 is SGHRS and CDR2 is YFSETQ. Trimming took off 0 bases at V and 4 bases at J, with 12 bases between the two ends. The CDR3 totals 15 residues. The CDR3 is CASSLAGIGSDTQYF. The CDR3 nucleotides read TGCGCCAGCAGCTTGGCGGGGATTGGATCAGATACGCAGTATTTT.

The chain is built from TRBV5-1 and TRBJ2-1; D remains unclear. The germline CDR1 and CDR2 sequences are SGHRS and YFSETQ. V lost 5 bases and J lost 5, with 17 bases in between. This CDR3 has 15 residues. Here the CDR3 reads CASRSGVLVDNEQFF. In DNA form, the CDR3 reads TGCGCCAGCAGATCCGGAGTTCTAGTGGACAATGAGCAGTTCTTC.

The rearrangement links TRBV19 to TRBJ2-3; 10 bases match TRBD2. This CDR3 has 16 residues. V shed 6 bases, J shed 4 bases, and the junction held 10 bases outside the gene matches. Germline V CDR1 and CDR2: LNHDA, SQIVND (reference sequence). CDR3 in DNA: TGTGCCAGTAGGACAAGCGGGGGGGGAACGCCAGATACGCAGTATTTT. Its protein is CASRTSGGGTPDTQYF.

Regarding this clone: This same CDR3 is encoded by further DNA sequences in the sample. The gene calls are TRBV19 and TRBJ1-5, with D hard to call. This CDR3 comprises 14 residues. Trimming stripped 2 bases from V and 2 bases from J, with 7 bases between. Germline CDR1 and CDR2: LNHDA and SQIVND (reference sequence). In nucleotides, the CDR3 is TGTGCCAGTAGTATAATCTGGGGCAATCAGCCCCAGCATTTT. This translates into CASSIIWGNQPQHF.

V usage is TRBV29-1 and J usage is TRBJ1-1; D is unresolved. The CDR3 sequence is 13 residues long. Trimming removed 6 bases at V and 5 bases at J, with 16 bases between. Germline CDR1 is SQVTM and CDR2 is ANQGSEA. DNA for the CDR3: TGCAGCGTCGGAAGCTCAGTTGGAACTGAAGCTTTCTTT. Residues: CSVGSSVGTEAFF. Complete variable domain (other parts from reference TRBV29-1 and TRBJ1-1): SAVISQKPSRDICQRGTSLTIQCQVDSQVTMMFWYRQQPGQSLTLIATANQGSEATYESGFVIDKFPISRPNLTFSTLTVSNMSPEDSSIYLCSVGSSVGTEAFFGQGTRLTVV.

This chain connects TRBV25-1 to TRBJ2-5; 9 bases fit TRBD1. Losses at the gene ends were 5 bases for V and 4 bases for J; bases not matched to a gene: 5. Germline V gives CDR1 MGHDK, CDR2 SYGVNS. The CDR3 runs 14 residues. CDR3 in DNA: TGTGCCAGCAGTCACAGGGGGCTCGTAGAGACCCAGTACTTC. Translation gives CASSHRGLVETQYF.

V and J are TRBV10-2 and TRBJ2-2; 10 bases match TRBD2. CDR1 and CDR2 from the germline V gene are WSHSY and SAAADI. The CDR3 is made up of 14 amino acids. J gave up 6 bases and V 7 bases, and 5 bases lay outside the gene matches. CDR3 sequence reads: CASTASGSSGELFF. CDR3 sequence (DNA): TGCGCCAGCACGGCTAGCGGGAGTTCCGGGGAGCTGTTTTTT.

The chain is built from TRBV10-2 and TRBJ2-1, with 13 bases fitting TRBD2. Germline assignment: CDR1 WSHSY and CDR2 SAAADI. The CDR3 is 19 amino acids. J gave up 7 bases and V 2 bases, and 14 bases lay outside the gene matches. The CDR3, as DNA: TGCGCCAGCAGTGAGCCAGACTCCCTCACTAGCGGGAGGGAGAATGAGCAGTTCTTC. Translation gives CASSEPDSLTSGRENEQFF.

The chain couples TRBV10-3 to TRBJ1-5; D ambiguous. With 3 bases removed from V and 1 base from J, the gap between germline ends came to 4 bases. Germline loops: CDR1 ENHRY, CDR2 SYGVKD. The CDR3 loop spans 13 amino acids. This chain's CDR3 is CAISDRSNQPQHF. The CDR3 DNA sequence: TGTGCCATCAGTGATAGAAGCAATCAGCCCCAGCATTTT.

This sequence joins TRBV19 and TRBJ1-5, with D unresolved. Germline V gives CDR1 LNHDA, CDR2 SQIVND (reference sequence). Trimming removed 5 bases from V and 6 bases from J, with 17 bases in between. The CDR3 spans 15 residues. The CDR3 region has the DNA TGTGCCAGTAGTGTATCGGGCAATTTCGGTCAGCCCCAGCATTTT. Residues: CASSVSGNFGQPQHF.

The rearrangement joins TRBV18 to TRBJ2-2, with D maybe TRBD1 (7 bases). Germline lookup yields CDR1 KGHSH and CDR2 LQKENI. The CDR3 runs to 16 residues. The V end was cut by 2 bases, the J end by 5 bases, with 15 bases between. The CDR3 nucleotides are TGTGCCAGCTCACCAGCCCGCCAGGGGGGTACCGGGGAGCTGTTTTTT. Its translation is CASSPARQGGTGELFF.

This sequence joins TRBV5-1 and TRBJ1-1; 7 bases agree with TRBD1. The V gene end was trimmed by 6 bases and the J gene end by 5 bases; junction bases not matched to a gene: 13. From germline, CDR1 is SGHRS and CDR2 YFSETQ. This CDR3 has 15 amino acids. The CDR3 DNA follows: TGCGCCAGCAAGGACCGTACAGGGGTTGAAACTGAAGCTTTCTTT. Translating it yields CASKDRTGVETEAFF. Using reference TRBV5-1 and TRBJ1-1 for the parts outside the CDR3, the full variable domain is KAGVTQTPRYLIKTRGQQVTLSCSPISGHRSVSWYQQTPGQGLQFLFEYFSETQRNKGNFPGRFSGRQFSNSRSEMNVSTLELGDSALYLCASKDRTGVETEAFFGQGTRLTVV.

The V call is TRBV2, the J call TRBJ1-1, with a weak D call TRBD1 (5 bases). Trimming pared 4 bases from V and 0 bases from J, leaving 18 bases between. Germline assignment: CDR1 SNHLY and CDR2 FYNNEI. This CDR3 is 17 amino acids long. The CDR3 DNA follows: TGTGCCAGCAGTGGGGGGACCCAGGGTTGGGTGAACACTGAAGCTTTCTTT. It is translated as CASSGGTQGWVNTEAFF.

The chain employs TRBV7-9 and TRBJ2-1, with 14 nucleotides matching TRBD2. Germline trimming cut 5 bases from V and 8 bases from J; bases unmatched to any gene: 5. CDR3 size: 15 residues. Germline assignment: CDR1 SEHNR and CDR2 FQNEAQ (reference sequence). CDR3 amino acids: CASSQTSGRADEQFF. Written as DNA, the CDR3 is TGTGCCAGCAGCCAGACTAGCGGGAGGGCTGATGAGCAGTTCTTC.

The rearrangement links TRBV5-1 to TRBJ2-1; TRBD1 is a possible D gene (5 bases). Germline loops: CDR1 SGHRS, CDR2 YFSETQ. The CDR3 is made up of 16 amino acids. V lost 3 bases, J lost 7 bases, and 20 bases lay in between. The DNA of the CDR3 is TGCGCCAGCAGCTCAGGGTTGAACGGACCCCTGAATGAGCAGTTCTTC. Protein product: CASSSGLNGPLNEQFF.

This clone has just one count. The chain carries TRBV10-3 and TRBJ1-1; no reliable D call. V was shortened by 3 bases and J by 7 bases, with 9 bases between the two germline ends. The germline gives CDR1 ENHRY, CDR2 SYGVKD. The CDR3 extends over 12 amino acids. CDR3: CAISEFPNEAFF. In DNA, the CDR3 is TGTGCCATCAGTGAATTTCCCAATGAAGCTTTCTTT.

The chain recombines TRBV27 with TRBJ2-5, with TRBD2 identical over 7 bases. V trimming: 1 base; J trimming: 7 bases; junction bases outside the gene matches: 9. This CDR3 has 15 residues. Germline V gene sequence: CDR1 MNHEY, CDR2 SMNVEV (reference sequence). CDR3 DNA: TGTGCCAGCAGTTTATTGGCGGGAGATTCGGTGACCCAGTACTTC. Translating it yields CASSLLAGDSVTQYF.

This chain uses TRBV15 with TRBJ2-7, with D unresolved. The CDR3 contains 17 residues. Germline-derived CDR1 and CDR2 are LNHNV and YYDKDF (reference sequence). The V gene lost 0 bases and the J gene lost 7 bases, with 22 bases spanning the gap. The CDR3 protein is CATSRERPVRQLREQYF. The CDR3 bases are TGTGCCACCAGCAGAGAGAGACCTGTGCGGCAGCTAAGGGAGCAGTACTTC.

The chain links TRBV27 to TRBJ1-1, with TRBD1 identical over 8 bases. Germline V gene lookup returns CDR1 MNHEY and CDR2 SMNVEV (reference sequence). The CDR3 totals 17 residues. V was pared by 5 bases and J by 1 base, with 12 bases of the junction left unmatched. The CDR3 DNA reads TGTGCCAGCAGTCAAGCGGGGACAGGTAGGGCGAACACTGAAGCTTTCTTT. As protein: CASSQAGTGRANTEAFF.

The genes are TRBV5-1 and TRBJ1-3; maybe TRBD1 (6 bases). The CDR3 totals 17 residues. Per germline, CDR1 SGHRS and CDR2 YFSETQ. The V and J ends lost 2 bases and 0 bases respectively, with 15 bases between them. Here the CDR3 reads CASSFKGEATSGNTIYF. CDR3 DNA: TGCGCCAGCAGCTTTAAGGGGGAGGCGACCTCTGGAAACACCATATATTTT.